The clone carrying this T cell receptor (beta chain) was observed a handful of times. What it recognizes is unknown. PCR was run on genomic DNA. Multiplex PCR with 30 forward and 13 reverse primers amplified the TCR beta CDR3. Each CDR3 protein is one row after TCRdb ran MiXCR on the multiplex PCR reads. The table lists 250,000 or so distinct CDR3 sequences, 45% to 60% of them singletons. The sample is drawn from a study of type 1 and type 2 diabetes patients. Across the whole study: Magnetic bead positive selection isolated CD4+ or CD8+ T cells from PBMCs. Overall study findings and caveats: Highly-expanded CD4+ clones were few in type 2 diabetes, median one, approximately 4% of reads. Type 2 diabetes and control samples shared highly correlated V and J usage, averaging around 0.97.

This TCR was recovered from a man aged 18 to 29 with type 2 diabetes. The sample comprised peripheral blood mononuclear cells (PBMCs).

CDR3 DNA sequence: TGTGCCAGCAGCGGGGGCACAACTGACAGTCAAGAGACCCAGTACTTC. Encoded protein: CASSGGTTDSQETQYF. This chain connects TRBV2 to TRBJ2-5; D is tentatively TRBD1 or TRBD2 (6 bases each). Germline V gives CDR1 SNHLY, CDR2 FYNNEI. Trimming removed 6 bases at V and 2 bases at J, with 19 bases between. CDR3 length: 16 residues.